This is a list of T cell receptor beta chains from one sample in a study of shared clonotypes between healthy human individuals. Sequencing used immunoSEQ multiplex PCR; TCRdb keeps in-frame clones, though not all of them. The table records 2 million to 2.5 million clones, under 97% of them present only once. The sample consisted of naive CD4+ T cells sorted from blood. These TCRs come from a man younger than 35 in good health. Both conserved end residues are part of each CDR3. A D gene is named only where the DNA matches it firmly. Rows give clone size only sometimes, using once, few, many, or a class for an expanded clone.

CDR3 protein | CDR3 DNA | D gene | clone size | J gene | V gene
CAWSMGQAMNYGYTF | TGTGCCTGGAGTATGGGACAGGCAATGAACTATGGCTACACCTTC | TRBD1 | . | TRBJ1-2 | TRBV30
CASSRGLANAYEQYF | TGTGCCAGCAGCCGGGGACTAGCAAACGCCTACGAGCAGTACTTC | TRBD2 | . | TRBJ2-7 | TRBV7-9
CASSRRDLSGELFF | TGTGCCAGCAGCCGTAGGGACCTTTCAGGGGAGCTGTTTTTT | . | . | TRBJ2-2 | TRBV14
CASSRVNQPQHF | TGTGCCAGTAGTCGCGTAAATCAGCCCCAGCATTTT | . | . | TRBJ1-5 | TRBV19
CASSLEQDYGYTF | TGCGCCAGCAGCTTGGAGCAGGACTATGGCTACACCTTC | . | . | TRBJ1-2 | TRBV5-1
CASSTRDISRYEQYF | TGTGCCAGCAGCACGAGGGACATTTCTCGGTACGAGCAGTACTTC | . | few | TRBJ2-7 | TRBV7-2
CASSLFSSQTPSGANVLTF | TGCGCCAGCAGCTTGTTTTCCTCACAAACACCCTCTGGGGCCAACGTCCTGACTTTC | . | . | TRBJ2-6 | TRBV5-1
CASSAGTVQETQYF | TGTGCCAGCAGTGCCGGGACAGTACAAGAGACCCAGTACTTC | TRBD1 | . | TRBJ2-5 | TRBV6-1
CAITGGGSNWEQYF | TGTGCCATCACCGGGGGCGGGAGTAATTGGGAGCAGTACTTC | . | . | TRBJ2-7 | TRBV10-3
CASSVGTGVGETQYF | TGTGCCAGCAGCGTTGGGACAGGGGTAGGAGAGACCCAGTACTTC | TRBD1 | . | TRBJ2-5 | TRBV7-3
CASSLEGQGFIHQETQYF | TGTGCCAGCAGCTTAGAGGGACAGGGGTTTATCCACCAAGAGACCCAGTACTTC | TRBD1 | . | TRBJ2-5 | TRBV11-2
CASSLLRGEKLFF | TGTGCCAGCAGCTTACTTCGGGGCGAAAAACTGTTTTTT | . | . | TRBJ1-4 | TRBV7-8
CASSLWETQYF | TGTGCCAGCAGCTTGTGGGAGACCCAGTACTTC | . | once | TRBJ2-5 | TRBV11-2
CASSSNRGREQYF | TGTGCCAGCAGCTCCAACAGGGGGCGAGAGCAGTACTTC | TRBD1 | . | TRBJ2-7 | TRBV6-5
CASSQGGQGPPYEQYF | TGCGCCAGCAGCCAGGGAGGACAGGGCCCTCCCTACGAGCAGTACTTC | TRBD1 | . | TRBJ2-7 | TRBV4-1
CASSPGAPYEQYF | TGTGCCAGCTCCCCGGGGGCCCCCTACGAGCAGTACTTC | . | . | TRBJ2-7 | TRBV18
CASSVGGAKNTGELFF | TGTGCCAGCAGTGTGGGCGGGGCCAAGAACACCGGGGAGCTGTTTTTT | . | . | TRBJ2-2 | TRBV7-8
CASGTRQNYGYTF | TGTGCCAGCGGTACCAGGCAGAACTATGGCTACACCTTC | . | once | TRBJ1-2 | TRBV2
CASSFSGQGGEQYF | TGCGCCAGCAGCTTTTCGGGACAGGGTGGCGAGCAGTACTTC | TRBD1 | . | TRBJ2-7 | TRBV5-1
CASSYGQGASNYGYTF | TGTGCCAGCAGCTACGGACAGGGGGCTTCTAACTATGGCTACACCTTC | TRBD1 | . | TRBJ1-2 | TRBV5-4
CASSRPGQGYEQYF | TGTGCCAGCAGTCGTCCGGGACAGGGCTACGAGCAGTACTTC | TRBD1 | . | TRBJ2-7 | TRBV6-6
CASSLEAGASETQYF | TGCGCCAGCAGCTTGGAGGCAGGGGCTTCTGAGACCCAGTACTTC | . | . | TRBJ2-5 | TRBV5-1
CASSEGEDRGVDEETQYF | TGTGCCAGCAGTGAAGGGGAAGACAGGGGAGTTGATGAAGAGACCCAGTACTTC | TRBD1 | . | TRBJ2-5 | TRBV6-1
CASSLAGTRGVFF | TGTGCCAGCAGCTTAGCCGGGACGAGAGGTGTGTTCTTC | . | . | TRBJ2-1 | TRBV7-2
CAWSEVKREQFF | TGTGCCTGGAGTGAAGTCAAACGAGAGCAGTTCTTC | . | . | TRBJ2-1 | TRBV30
CASSLATSGATGELFF | TGCGCCAGCAGCTTGGCCACTAGCGGAGCCACCGGGGAGCTGTTTTTT | TRBD2 | . | TRBJ2-2 | TRBV5-1
CASRLDSYEQYF | TGTGCCAGCAGGTTGGACAGCTACGAGCAGTACTTC | . | . | TRBJ2-7 | TRBV2
CASSLGQEHSPLHF | TGTGCCAGCAGCCTGGGACAGGAACATTCACCCCTCCACTTT | TRBD1 | few | TRBJ1-6 | TRBV7-9
CSAKESETQYF | TGCAGTGCTAAGGAGTCAGAGACCCAGTACTTC | . | . | TRBJ2-5 | TRBV20-1
CASSLAIAGSYNEQFF | TGTGCCAGCAGCTTAGCGATTGCGGGCTCCTACAATGAGCAGTTCTTC | . | . | TRBJ2-1 | TRBV7-2
CASSEYRTGSITDTQYF | TGTGCCAGCAGTGAGTACAGAACAGGGTCAATCACAGATACGCAGTATTTT | . | . | TRBJ2-3 | TRBV6-1
CASSPGLAGGLAASYEQYF | TGTGCCAGCTCACCAGGTCTGGCAGGGGGACTAGCGGCCTCCTACGAGCAGTACTTC | TRBD2 | once | TRBJ2-7 | TRBV18